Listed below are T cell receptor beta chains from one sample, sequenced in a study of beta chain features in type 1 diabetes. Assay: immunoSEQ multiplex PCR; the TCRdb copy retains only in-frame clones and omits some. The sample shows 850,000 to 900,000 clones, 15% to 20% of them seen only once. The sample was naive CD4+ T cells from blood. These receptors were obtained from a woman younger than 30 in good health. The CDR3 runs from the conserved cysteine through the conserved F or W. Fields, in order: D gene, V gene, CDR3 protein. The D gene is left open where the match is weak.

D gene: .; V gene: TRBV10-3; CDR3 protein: CAIRGSSSGSYNEQFF
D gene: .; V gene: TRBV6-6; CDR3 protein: CASSLQWETQYF
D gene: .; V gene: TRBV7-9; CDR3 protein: CASSSRGERTDTQYF
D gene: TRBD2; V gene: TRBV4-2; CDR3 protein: CASSQDAGTLAGVLETQYF
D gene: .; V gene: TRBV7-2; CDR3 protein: CASSPRGSSTGELFF
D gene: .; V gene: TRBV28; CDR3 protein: CASSTGTETQYF
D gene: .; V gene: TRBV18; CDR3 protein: CASSPGMDQPQHF
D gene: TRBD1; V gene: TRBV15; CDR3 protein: CATSREWTGIEQYF
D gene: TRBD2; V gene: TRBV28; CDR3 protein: CATAGGPQVLNIQYF
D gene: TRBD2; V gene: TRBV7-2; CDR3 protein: CASSLGLAGGRLEQYF
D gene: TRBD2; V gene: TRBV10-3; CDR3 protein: CTIKREGLYEQYF
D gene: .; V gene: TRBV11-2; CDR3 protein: CASSLQRQVPYNEQFF
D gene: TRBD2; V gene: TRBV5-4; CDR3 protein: CASSFGGTTGNEQFF
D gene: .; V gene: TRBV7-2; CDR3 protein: CASSSQGTSYEQYF
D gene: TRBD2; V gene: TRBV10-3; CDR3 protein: CAISPGGGQETQYF
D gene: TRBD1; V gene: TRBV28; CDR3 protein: CASSGQGVETQYF
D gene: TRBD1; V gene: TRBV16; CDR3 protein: CASSRDRVWEETQYF
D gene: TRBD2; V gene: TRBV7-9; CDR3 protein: CASSLLAGGEGEQFF
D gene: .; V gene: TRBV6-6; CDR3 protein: CASSYSRDYQPQHF
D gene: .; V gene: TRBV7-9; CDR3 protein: CASSRDRTGYTF
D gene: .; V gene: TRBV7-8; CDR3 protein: CASSSQGNSGEKLFF
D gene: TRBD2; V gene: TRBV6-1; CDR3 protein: CASSGPPGGPGNEQFF
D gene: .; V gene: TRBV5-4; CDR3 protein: CASSHPNDEQYF
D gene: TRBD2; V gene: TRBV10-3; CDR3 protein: CAIRGDYPYNEQFF
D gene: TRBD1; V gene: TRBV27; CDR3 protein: CASSPRTGGLDEQFF
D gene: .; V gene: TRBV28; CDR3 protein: CASRSKRTLQYF
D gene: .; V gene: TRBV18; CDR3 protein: CASSGTQGYTEAFF
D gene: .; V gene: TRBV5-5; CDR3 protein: CASSLAGFGTDTQYF
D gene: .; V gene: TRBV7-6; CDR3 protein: CASSLSRAAGEQYF
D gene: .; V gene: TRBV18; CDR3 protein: CASSPQGSYNEQFF
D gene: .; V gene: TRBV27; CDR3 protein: CASSHPGQEAFF
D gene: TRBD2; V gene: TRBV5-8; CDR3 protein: CASSLAVQAGETQYF
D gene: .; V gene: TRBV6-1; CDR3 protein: CASTVGRWTDTQYF
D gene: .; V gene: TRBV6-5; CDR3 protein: CASSYLSSTDTQYF
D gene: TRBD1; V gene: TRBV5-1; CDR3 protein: CASSRTGEDGYTF